The sequence of this T cell receptor (beta chain) was determined in a study of molecular identifiers for immune sequencing clone quantification. Whole-study results and caveats: Whereas naive cells kept under 1% of molecules in clones above 20 RNA copies, such clones held over 98% in effectors.

Bulk TCR libraries used previously described methods and listed TCR primers. MiXCR, applied by TCRdb to the PCR reads, yields one record per CDR3 protein. The profile covers 300,000 to 400,000 distinct CDR3 sequences, with around 21% appearing a single time and under 0.95% taken by the ten largest. Germline assignment: CDR1 MNHEY and CDR2 SVGEGT. The CDR3 adds up to 13 amino acids, both ends counted. This clonotype was seen many times. The antigen is unknown. The CDR3 does not end in the conserved phenylalanine or tryptophan, so this is likely a read error. Because the CDR3's place on the DNA is in doubt, the DNA is left out and the CDR3 is given as listed by TCRdb.

The V gene is TRBV6-2 or TRBV6-3, the J gene TRBJ2-5; no check of the table's D call, TRBD2, against the DNA was made. The sequenced material came from naive CD8+ T cells from blood, with Jurkat cell RNA spiked in. Subset denoted: FACS-sorted CD8+CD4-CCR7+CD45RA+ naive T cells. This TCR was sampled from a human donor in good health. Some libraries in this study had Jurkat cell RNA spiked in. The chain's CDR3 is CATAAWQGVRANV.